These T cell receptor beta chains were read from a single sample in a study of cytomegalovirus exposure and HLA in healthy donors. Measured with immunoSEQ multiplex PCR; TCRdb has only the in-frame clones, and not every one. The sample consists of over 200,000 clones, 82% of them appearing once. Sequences were obtained from PBMCs. These receptors originate from a middle-aged woman in good health and CMV-seropositive. Both conserved end residues are trimmed from each CDR3. Fields, in order: V gene, J gene, CDR3 protein.

>TRBV6-5|TRBJ2-5
ASSYSTEETQY
>TRBV7-2|TRBJ2-7
ASSLDRGGLAEQY
>TRBV7-9|TRBJ2-7
ASLETGASYEQY
>TRBV13|TRBJ1-1
ASSSGQDTEAF
>TRBV29-1|TRBJ2-5
SLRGGAGETQY
>TRBV6-6|TRBJ2-5
ASSGQGGETQY
>TRBV25-1|TRBJ1-1
ASSLGIGMNTEAF
>TRBV5-1|TRBJ2-3
ASSPELAGGTDTQY
>TRBV7-9|TRBJ1-1
ASSNNPGNEAF
>TRBV4-1|TRBJ1-1
ASRLGHGNTEAF
>TRBV5-6|TRBJ2-5
ARTTREDGEQY
>TRBV11-3|TRBJ1-1
ASSLTNTEAF
>TRBV2|TRBJ2-3
ASSLQGLAGPSDTQY
>TRBV5-1|TRBJ1-6
ASRRASSYNSPLH